This is a list of T cell receptor beta chains from one sample in a study of follicular helper T cells after annual influenza vaccination. The data were produced by immunoSEQ multiplex PCR, yet TCRdb's version contains in-frame clones alone and is incomplete. The sample has approximately 5,100 clones, roughly 82% seen once. The material was CXCR5- memory CD4+ T cells sorted from blood, obtained on the day of influenza vaccination. The source is an adult who received the influenza vaccine. Both conserved end residues are trimmed from each CDR3.

V,J,CDR3
TRBV10-3,TRBJ1-1,AISETNTEAF
TRBV2,TRBJ2-5,ASTQGPETQY
TRBV28,TRBJ2-1,ASSLVGQFYNEQF
TRBV5-8,TRBJ2-1,ASTRRANYNEQF
TRBV4-1,TRBJ2-5,ASSQVAGGQETQY
TRBV7-9,TRBJ1-5,ASSLGREQPQH
TRBV6-6,TRBJ1-1,ASSYRERNTEAF
TRBV7-9,TRBJ2-4,ASSFEKNIQY
TRBV7-3,TRBJ2-1,ASSSGLAGANEQF
TRBV5-1,TRBJ1-4,ASSLAPPNEKLF
TRBV7-2,TRBJ2-7,ASSLTQGGEQY
TRBV5-8,TRBJ2-5,ASSATGELGETQY
TRBV6-6,TRBJ2-5,ASSRSGETQY
TRBV5-4,TRBJ2-5,ASSLSPQETQY
TRBV4-2,TRBJ1-4,ASSRRLGQGGEKLF
TRBV19,TRBJ2-2,ASRLREGTGELF